This TCR beta chain was retrieved from a study of cytomegalovirus exposure and HLA in healthy donors. PCR employed 60 Vbeta and 13 Jbeta primers. The protocol was immunoSEQ multiplex PCR, while the TCRdb copy is restricted to in-frame clones and leaves out a portion. In the table there are more than 90,000 clones, about 76% of which are singletons. From germline, CDR1 is SNHLY and CDR2 FYNNEI. Trimming cost V 6 bases and J 1 base; bases outside gene matches: 5. This CDR3 region has 16 residues. Comment on this clone: Distinct nucleotide sequences in the sample also encode this CDR3.

Specimen: PBMCs. This clonotype originated in a man aged 25 to 45 in good health and CMV-seropositive. This sequence joins TRBV2 and TRBJ1-5; TRBD1 aligns across 11 bases. CDR3 sequence: CASSGQGARSNQPQHF. CDR3 sequence (DNA): TGTGCCAGCAGCGGACAGGGGGCAAGGAGCAATCAGCCCCAGCATTTT.